This T cell receptor (beta chain) is from a study of T cells expressing NK-cell markers. Study background: Among eight sequenced donors, seven carried HCMV seropositivity while one was seronegative. Study-level findings and limits: Expanded NKG2C+ T cell clones were not confirmed as HCMV-specific. The study found dominant NKG2C+ clonotypes at roughly 1.0-7.5% of CD8+ T cells in six donors.

Regarding this clonotype: The antigen remains unidentified.

The CDR3 consists of 15 residues. The germline V gene has CDR1 MNHNS and CDR2 SASEGT. 5'RACE template switching with UMIs produced the TCR beta cDNA. After re-calling the 5' RACE reads, TCRdb lists one entry per CDR3 protein, DNA absent. The sample table sets out about 380,000 distinct CDR3 sequences. The chain links TRBV6-1 to TRBJ2-1; TCRdb selects TRBD1, and the lack of DNA leaves this call unchecked. The receptor's source is a man aged 18-69 years in good health. Sequencing was carried out using blood T cells: a sorted CD56 or NKG2C T cell subset, CD4+ or CD8+ T cells, or bulk PBMC T cells (not recorded which). This chain's CDR3 is CASSLPGRGWYEQFF.